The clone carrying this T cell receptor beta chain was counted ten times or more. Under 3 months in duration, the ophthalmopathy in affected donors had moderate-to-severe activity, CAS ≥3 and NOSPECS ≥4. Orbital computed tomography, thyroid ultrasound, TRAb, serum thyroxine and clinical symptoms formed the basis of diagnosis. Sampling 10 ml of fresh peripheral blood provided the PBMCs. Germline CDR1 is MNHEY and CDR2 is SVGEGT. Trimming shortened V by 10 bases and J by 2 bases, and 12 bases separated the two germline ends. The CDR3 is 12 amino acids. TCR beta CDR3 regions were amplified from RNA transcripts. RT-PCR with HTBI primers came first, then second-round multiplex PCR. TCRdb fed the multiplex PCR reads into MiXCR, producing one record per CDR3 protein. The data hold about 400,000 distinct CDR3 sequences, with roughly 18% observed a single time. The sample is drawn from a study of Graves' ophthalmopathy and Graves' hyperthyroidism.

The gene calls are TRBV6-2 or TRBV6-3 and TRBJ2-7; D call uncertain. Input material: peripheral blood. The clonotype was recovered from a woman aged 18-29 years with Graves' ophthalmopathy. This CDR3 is CATRTGTYEQYF. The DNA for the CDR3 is TGTGCCACAAGGACGGGCACCTACGAGCAGTACTTC.